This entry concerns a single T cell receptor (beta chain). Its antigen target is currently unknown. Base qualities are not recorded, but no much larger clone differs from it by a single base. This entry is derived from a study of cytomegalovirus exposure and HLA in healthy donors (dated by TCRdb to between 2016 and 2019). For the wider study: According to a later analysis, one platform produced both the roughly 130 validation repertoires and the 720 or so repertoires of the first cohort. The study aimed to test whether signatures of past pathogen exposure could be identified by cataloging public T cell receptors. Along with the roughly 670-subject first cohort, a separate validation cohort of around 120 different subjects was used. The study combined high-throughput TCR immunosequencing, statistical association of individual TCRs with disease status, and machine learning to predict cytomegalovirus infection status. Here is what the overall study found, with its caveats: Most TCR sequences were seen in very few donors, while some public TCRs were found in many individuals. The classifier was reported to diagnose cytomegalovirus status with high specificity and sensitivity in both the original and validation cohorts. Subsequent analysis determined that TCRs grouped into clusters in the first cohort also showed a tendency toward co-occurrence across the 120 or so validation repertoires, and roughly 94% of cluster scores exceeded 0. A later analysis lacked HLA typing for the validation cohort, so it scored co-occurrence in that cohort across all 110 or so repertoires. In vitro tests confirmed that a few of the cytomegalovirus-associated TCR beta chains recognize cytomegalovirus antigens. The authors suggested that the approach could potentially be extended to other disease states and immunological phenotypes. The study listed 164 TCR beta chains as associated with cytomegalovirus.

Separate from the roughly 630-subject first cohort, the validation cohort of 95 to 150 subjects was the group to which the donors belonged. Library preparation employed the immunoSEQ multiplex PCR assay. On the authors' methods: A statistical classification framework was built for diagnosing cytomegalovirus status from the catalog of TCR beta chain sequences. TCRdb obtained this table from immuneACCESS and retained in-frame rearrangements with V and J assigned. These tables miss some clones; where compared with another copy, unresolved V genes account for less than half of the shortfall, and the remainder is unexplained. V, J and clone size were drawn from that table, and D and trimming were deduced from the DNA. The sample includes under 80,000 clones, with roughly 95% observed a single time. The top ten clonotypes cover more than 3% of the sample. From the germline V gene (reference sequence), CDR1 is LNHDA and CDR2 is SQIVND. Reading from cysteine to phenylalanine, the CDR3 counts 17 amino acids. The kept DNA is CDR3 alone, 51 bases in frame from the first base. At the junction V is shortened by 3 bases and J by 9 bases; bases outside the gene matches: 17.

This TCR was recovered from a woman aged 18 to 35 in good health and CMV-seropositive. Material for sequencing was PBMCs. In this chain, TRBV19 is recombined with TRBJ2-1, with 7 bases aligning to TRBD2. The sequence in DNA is TGTGCCAGTAGTATTTCCCCCTTGTTAGGACTAGTTCGTGAGCAGTTCTTC. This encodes CASSISPLLGLVREQFF.